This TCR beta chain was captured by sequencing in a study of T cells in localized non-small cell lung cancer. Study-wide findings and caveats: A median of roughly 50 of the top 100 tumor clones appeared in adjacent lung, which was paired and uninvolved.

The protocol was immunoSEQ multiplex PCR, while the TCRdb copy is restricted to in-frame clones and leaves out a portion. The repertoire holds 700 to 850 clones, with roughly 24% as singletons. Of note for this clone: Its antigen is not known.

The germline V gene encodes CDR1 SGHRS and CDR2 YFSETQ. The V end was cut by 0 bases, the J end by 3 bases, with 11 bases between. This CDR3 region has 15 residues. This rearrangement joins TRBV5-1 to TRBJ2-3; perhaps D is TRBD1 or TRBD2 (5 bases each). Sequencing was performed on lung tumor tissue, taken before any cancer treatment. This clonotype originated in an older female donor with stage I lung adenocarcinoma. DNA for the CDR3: TGCGCCAGCAGCTTGGGCAGGGCGGGTACAGATACGCAGTATTTT. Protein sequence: CASSLGRAGTDTQYF.